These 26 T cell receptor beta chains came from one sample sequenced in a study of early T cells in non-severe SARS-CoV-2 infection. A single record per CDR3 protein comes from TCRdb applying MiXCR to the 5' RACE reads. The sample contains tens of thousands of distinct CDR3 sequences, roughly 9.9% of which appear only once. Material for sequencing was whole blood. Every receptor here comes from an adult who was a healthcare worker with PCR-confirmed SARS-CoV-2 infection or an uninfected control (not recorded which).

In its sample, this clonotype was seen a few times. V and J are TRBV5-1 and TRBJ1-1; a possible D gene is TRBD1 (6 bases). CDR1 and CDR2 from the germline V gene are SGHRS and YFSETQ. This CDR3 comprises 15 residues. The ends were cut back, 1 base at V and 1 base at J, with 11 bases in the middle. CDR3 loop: CASSLRTAGNTEAFF. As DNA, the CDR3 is TGCGCCAGCAGCTTGAGGACAGCTGGGAACACTGAAGCTTTCTTT.

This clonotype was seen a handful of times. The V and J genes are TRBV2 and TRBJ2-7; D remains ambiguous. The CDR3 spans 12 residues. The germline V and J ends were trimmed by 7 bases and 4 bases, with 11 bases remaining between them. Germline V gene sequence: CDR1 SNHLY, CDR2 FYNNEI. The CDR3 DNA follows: TGTGCCAGCACCGAAACCACATACGAGCAGTACTTC. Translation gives CASTETTYEQYF.

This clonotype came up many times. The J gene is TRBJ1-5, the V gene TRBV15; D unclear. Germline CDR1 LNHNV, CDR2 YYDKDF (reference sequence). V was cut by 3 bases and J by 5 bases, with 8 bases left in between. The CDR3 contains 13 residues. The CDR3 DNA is TGTGCCACCAGCAGCCGGACCCATCAGCCCCAGCATTTT. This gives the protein CATSSRTHQPQHF.

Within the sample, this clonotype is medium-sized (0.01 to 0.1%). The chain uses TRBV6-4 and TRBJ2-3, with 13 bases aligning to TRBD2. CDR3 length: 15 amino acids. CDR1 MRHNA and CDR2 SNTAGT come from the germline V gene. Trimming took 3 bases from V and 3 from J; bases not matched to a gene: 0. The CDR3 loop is CASSETSGGTDTQYF. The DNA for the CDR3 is TGTGCCAGCAGTGAGACTAGCGGGGGGACAGATACGCAGTATTTT.

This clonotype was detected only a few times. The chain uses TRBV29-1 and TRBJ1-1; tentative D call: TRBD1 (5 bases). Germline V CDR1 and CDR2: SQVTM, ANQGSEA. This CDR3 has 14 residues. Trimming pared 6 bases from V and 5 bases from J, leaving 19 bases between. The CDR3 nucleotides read TGCAGCGTGCAAGATAGCCTTGGGGCGACTGAAGCTTTCTTT. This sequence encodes CSVQDSLGATEAFF.

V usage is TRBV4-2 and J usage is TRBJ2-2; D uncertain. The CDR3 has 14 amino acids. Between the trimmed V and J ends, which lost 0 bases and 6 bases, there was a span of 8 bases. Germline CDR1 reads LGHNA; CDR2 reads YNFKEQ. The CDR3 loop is CASSQEQRPGELFF. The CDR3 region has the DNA TGTGCCAGCAGCCAAGAACAGCGCCCCGGGGAGCTGTTTTTT.

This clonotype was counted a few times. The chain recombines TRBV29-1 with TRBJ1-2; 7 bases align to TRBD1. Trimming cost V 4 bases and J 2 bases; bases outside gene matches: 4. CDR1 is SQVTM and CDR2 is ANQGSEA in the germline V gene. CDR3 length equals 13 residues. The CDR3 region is CSVVDRANYGYTF. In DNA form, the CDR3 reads TGCAGCGTTGTTGACAGGGCGAACTATGGCTACACCTTC.

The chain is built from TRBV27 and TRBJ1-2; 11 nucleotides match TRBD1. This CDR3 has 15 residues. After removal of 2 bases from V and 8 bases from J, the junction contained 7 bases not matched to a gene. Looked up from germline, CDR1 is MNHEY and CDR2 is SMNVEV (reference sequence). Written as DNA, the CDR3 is TGTGCCAGCAGTTTACTGGGACAGGGGGGCGGCGGCTACACCTTC. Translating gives CASSLLGQGGGGYTF.

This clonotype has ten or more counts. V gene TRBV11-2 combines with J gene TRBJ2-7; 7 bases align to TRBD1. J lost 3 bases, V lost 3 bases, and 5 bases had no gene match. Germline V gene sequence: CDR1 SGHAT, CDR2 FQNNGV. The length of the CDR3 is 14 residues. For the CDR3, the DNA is TGTGCCAGCAGCTTCGGGACAGACTACTACGAGCAGTACTTC. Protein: CASSFGTDYYEQYF.

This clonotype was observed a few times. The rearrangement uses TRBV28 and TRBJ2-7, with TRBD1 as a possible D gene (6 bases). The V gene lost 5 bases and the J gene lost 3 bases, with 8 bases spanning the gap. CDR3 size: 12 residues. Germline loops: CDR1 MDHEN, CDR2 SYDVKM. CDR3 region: CASSNRVYEQYF. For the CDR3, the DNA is TGTGCCAGCAGTAACAGGGTCTACGAGCAGTACTTC.

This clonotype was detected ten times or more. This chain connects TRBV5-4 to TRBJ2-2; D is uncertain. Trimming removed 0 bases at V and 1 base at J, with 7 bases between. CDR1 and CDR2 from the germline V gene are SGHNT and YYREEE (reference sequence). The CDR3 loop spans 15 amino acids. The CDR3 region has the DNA TGTGCCAGCAGCTTGGATTCGATGAACACCGGGGAGCTGTTTTTT. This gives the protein CASSLDSMNTGELFF.

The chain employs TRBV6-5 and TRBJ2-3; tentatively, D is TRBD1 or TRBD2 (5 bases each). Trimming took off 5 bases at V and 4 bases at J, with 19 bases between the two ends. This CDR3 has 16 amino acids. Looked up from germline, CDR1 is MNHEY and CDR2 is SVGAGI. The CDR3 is CASSPSRGIGSDTQYF. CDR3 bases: TGTGCCAGCAGTCCGTCGAGGGGTATCGGGTCAGATACGCAGTATTTT.

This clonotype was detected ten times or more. The CDR3 here is CASSGRGGLAGTGELFF. The CDR3 DNA reads as TGTGCCAGCAGTGGACGAGGAGGGCTAGCGGGGACCGGGGAGCTGTTTTTT. This sequence joins TRBV12-3 or TRBV12-4 and TRBJ2-2; TRBD2 matches at 9 bases. This CDR3 spans 17 amino acids. The junction had 12 bases not matched to a gene; V was cut back by 5 bases and J by 5 bases.

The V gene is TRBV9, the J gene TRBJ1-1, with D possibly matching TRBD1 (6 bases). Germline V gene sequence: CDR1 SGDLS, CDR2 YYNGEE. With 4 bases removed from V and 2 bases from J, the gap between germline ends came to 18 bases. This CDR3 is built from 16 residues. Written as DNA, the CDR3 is TGTGCCAGCAGCCTGGTGACAGGACAGTACAACACTGAAGCTTTCTTT. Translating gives CASSLVTGQYNTEAFF.

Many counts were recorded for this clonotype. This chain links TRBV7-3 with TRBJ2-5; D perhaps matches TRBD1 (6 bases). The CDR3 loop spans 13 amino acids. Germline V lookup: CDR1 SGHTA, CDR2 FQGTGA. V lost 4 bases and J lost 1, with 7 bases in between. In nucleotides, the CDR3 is TGTGCCAGCAGCTCCAGGGGCCAAGAGACCCAGTACTTC. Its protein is CASSSRGQETQYF.

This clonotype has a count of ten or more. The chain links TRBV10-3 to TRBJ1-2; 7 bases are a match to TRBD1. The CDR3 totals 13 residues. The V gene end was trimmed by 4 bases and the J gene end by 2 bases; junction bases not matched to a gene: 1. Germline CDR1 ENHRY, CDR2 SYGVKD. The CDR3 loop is CAISGGGNYGYTF. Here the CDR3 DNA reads TGTGCCATCAGTGGAGGGGGCAACTATGGCTACACCTTC.

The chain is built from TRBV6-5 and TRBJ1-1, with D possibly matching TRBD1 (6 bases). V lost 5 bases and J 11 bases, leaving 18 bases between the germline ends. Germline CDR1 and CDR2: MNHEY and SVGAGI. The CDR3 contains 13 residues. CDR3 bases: TGTGCCAGCAGTAATCTAGGGGGGACCCGGGCTTTCTTT. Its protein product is CASSNLGGTRAFF.

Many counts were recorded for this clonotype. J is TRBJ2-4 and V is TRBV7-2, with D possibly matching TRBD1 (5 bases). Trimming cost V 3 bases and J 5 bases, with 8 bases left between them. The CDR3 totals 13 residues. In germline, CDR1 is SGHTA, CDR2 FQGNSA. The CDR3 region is CASSFSQENIQYF. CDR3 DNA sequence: TGTGCCAGCAGCTTTTCACAGGAAAACATTCAGTACTTC.

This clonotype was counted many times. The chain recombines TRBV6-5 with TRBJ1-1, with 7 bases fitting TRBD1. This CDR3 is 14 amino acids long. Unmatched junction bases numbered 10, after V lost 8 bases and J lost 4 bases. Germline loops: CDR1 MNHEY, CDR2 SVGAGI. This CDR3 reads CASQGVRGATEAFF. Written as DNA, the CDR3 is TGTGCCAGCCAGGGGGTCAGAGGCGCCACTGAAGCTTTCTTT.

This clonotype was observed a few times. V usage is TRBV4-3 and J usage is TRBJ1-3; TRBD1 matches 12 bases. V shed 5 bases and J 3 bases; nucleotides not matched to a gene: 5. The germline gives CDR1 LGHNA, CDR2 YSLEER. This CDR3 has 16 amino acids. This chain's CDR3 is CASSRDRGLFGNTIYF. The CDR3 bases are TGCGCCAGCAGCAGGGACAGGGGGCTTTTTGGAAACACCATATATTTT.

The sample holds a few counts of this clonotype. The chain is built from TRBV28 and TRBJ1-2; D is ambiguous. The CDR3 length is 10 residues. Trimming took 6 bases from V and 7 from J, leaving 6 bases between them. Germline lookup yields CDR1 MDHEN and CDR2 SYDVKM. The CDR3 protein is CASRGRGYTF. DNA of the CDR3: TGTGCCAGCAGGGGTCGTGGCTACACCTTC.

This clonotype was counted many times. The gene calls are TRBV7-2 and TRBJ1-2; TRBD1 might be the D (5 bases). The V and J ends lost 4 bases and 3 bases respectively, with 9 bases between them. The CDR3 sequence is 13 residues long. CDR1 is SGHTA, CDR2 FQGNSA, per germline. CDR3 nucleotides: TGTGCCAGCAGCTCTTGGGGGGACTATGGCTACACCTTC. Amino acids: CASSSWGDYGYTF.

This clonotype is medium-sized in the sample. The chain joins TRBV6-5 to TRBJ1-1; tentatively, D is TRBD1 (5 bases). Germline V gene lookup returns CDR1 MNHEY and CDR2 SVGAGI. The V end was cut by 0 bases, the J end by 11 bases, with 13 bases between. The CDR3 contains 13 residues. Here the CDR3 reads CASSYSPGGEAFF. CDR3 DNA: TGTGCCAGCAGTTACTCCCCGGGGGGGGAGGCTTTCTTT.

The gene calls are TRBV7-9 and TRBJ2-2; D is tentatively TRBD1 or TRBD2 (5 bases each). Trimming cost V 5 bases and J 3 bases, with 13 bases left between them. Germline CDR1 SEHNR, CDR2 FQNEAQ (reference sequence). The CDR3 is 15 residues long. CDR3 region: CASSGLQGYTGELFF. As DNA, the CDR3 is TGTGCCAGCAGCGGACTCCAGGGATACACCGGGGAGCTGTTTTTT.

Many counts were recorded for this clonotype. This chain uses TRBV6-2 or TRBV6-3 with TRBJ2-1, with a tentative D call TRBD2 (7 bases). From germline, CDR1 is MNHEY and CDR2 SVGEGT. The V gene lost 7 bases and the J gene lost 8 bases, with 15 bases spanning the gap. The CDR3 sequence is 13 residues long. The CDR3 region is CASTRLGGHEQFF. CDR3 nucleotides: TGTGCCAGCACTCGCCTGGGGGGGCATGAGCAGTTCTTC.

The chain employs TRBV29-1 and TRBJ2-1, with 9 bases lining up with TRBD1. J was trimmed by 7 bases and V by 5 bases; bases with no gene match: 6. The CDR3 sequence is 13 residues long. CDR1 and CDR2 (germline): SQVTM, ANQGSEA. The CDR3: CSVSTGGANEQFF. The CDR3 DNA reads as TGCAGCGTTTCCACAGGGGGCGCGAATGAGCAGTTCTTC.